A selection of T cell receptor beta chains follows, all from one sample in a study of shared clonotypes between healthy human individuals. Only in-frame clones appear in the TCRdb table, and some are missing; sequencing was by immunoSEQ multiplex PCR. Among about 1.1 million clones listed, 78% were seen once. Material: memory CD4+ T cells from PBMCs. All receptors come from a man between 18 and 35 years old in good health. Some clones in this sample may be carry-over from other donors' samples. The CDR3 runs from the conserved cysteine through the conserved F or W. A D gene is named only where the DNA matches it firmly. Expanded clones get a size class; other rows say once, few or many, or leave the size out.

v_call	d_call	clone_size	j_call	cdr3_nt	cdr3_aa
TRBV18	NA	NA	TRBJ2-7	TGTGCCAGCTCACCGGTCCTAACGGTCTCCGAGCAGTACTTC	CASSPVLTVSEQYF
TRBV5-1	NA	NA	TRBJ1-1	TGCGCCAGCAGCTCCCGCGACTCCAGGGTGTTGAACACTGAAGCTTTCTTT	CASSSRDSRVLNTEAFF
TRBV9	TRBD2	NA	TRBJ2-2	TGTGCCAGCAGCGTAGTTCCTAGCGGGAGTGCTGGGGAGCTGTTTTTT	CASSVVPSGSAGELFF
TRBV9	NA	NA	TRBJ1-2	TGTGCCAGCAGCGTACAAGCTAACTATGGCTACACCTTC	CASSVQANYGYTF
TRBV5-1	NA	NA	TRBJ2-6	TGCGCCAGCAGCCCAAGTTTTTTTGGGGCCAACGTCCTGACTTTC	CASSPSFFGANVLTF
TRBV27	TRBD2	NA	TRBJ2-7	TGTGCCAGCACCGCCGCGGGCCTAGCGGGAGGCCTCGAGCAGTACTTC	CASTAAGLAGGLEQYF
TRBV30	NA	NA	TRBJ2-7	TGTGCCTGGAACCCGGGACTTACGATCTACGAGCAGTACTTC	CAWNPGLTIYEQYF
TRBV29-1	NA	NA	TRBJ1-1	TGCAGCGTTGTTGGAGCCTCGAACACTGAAGCTTTCTTT	CSVVGASNTEAFF
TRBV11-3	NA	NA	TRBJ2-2	TGTGCCAGCAGCCCACGGATAGGGGAGCTGTTTTTT	CASSPRIGELFF
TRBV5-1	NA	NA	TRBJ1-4	TGCGCCAGCAGCCCCCGGAGGGGTGAGGAAAAACTGTTTTTT	CASSPRRGEEKLFF
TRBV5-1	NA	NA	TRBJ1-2	TGCGCCAGCAGCTTGTCTGGGAGTGGAATACTATGGGGCTACACCTTC	CASSLSGSGILWGYTF
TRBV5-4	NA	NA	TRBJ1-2	TGTGCCAGCAGCTTGTACAGGGTGAACTATGGCTACACCTTC	CASSLYRVNYGYTF
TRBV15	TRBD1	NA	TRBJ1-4	TGTGCCACCAGCAGAGGTCGGACAGGGGGTAGAAAACTGTTTTTT	CATSRGRTGGRKLFF
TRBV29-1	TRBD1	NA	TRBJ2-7	TGCAGCGTCGCACCGGGACAGGGGACCTACGAGCAGTACTTC	CSVAPGQGTYEQYF
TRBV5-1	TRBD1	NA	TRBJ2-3	TGCGCCAGCAGCTGGGGGACAGGGAGCACAGATACGCAGTATTTT	CASSWGTGSTDTQYF
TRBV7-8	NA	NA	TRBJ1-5	TGTGCCAGCAGCCCTCAGGGGCAGGGCAATCAGCCCCAGCATTTT	CASSPQGQGNQPQHF
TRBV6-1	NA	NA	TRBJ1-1	TGTGCCAGCAGTGGTCCACAGGGAAGTAGACCGAACACTGAAGCTTTCTTT	CASSGPQGSRPNTEAFF
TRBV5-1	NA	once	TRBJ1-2	TGCGCCAGCAGCTTGCGGCCGCCGTCCGGGCAGGCCTTCTATGGCTACACCTTC	CASSLRPPSGQAFYGYTF
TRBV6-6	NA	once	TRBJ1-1	TGTGCCAGCAGTTACGACAGGAAGAACACTGAAGCTTTCTTT	CASSYDRKNTEAFF
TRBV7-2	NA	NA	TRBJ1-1	TGTGCCAGCAGCACCAGGACCACGGGGGTGGCTTTCTTT	CASSTRTTGVAFF
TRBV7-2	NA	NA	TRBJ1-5	TGTGCCAGCAGCTTAGGAGGACAGAGAGATCAGCCCCAGCATTTT	CASSLGGQRDQPQHF
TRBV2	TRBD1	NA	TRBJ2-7	TGTGCCAGCCTAGGTCCGGACAGGGCCTACGAGCAGTACTTC	CASLGPDRAYEQYF
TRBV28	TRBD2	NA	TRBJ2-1	TGTGCCAGCAGTCCGCCGGGACTAGCGGGCAATGAGCAGTTCTTC	CASSPPGLAGNEQFF
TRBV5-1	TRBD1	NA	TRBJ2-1	TGCGCCAGCAGTGTGACAGGGGACTACAATGAGCAGTTCTTC	CASSVTGDYNEQFF
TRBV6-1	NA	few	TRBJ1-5	TGTGCCAGCAATCCCCACGTCGGTGGCAATCAGCCCCAGCATTTT	CASNPHVGGNQPQHF
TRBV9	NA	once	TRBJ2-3	TGTGCCAGCAGCCCCAGCGGGAGCACAGATACGCAGTATTTT	CASSPSGSTDTQYF
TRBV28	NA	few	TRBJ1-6	TGTGCCAGCAGGGAACAGGGCCAATATAATTCACCCCTCCACTTT	CASREQGQYNSPLHF
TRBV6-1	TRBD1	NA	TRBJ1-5	TGTGCCAGCGGACAGGGGGGCCAGCAGCCCCAGCATTTT	CASGQGGQQPQHF
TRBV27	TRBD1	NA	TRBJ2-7	TGTGCCAGCGCCTACGACAGGGGGACCTACGAGCAGTACTTC	CASAYDRGTYEQYF
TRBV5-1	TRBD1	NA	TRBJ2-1	TGCGCCAGCAGCCCGACCCCAGGGGGCCTAGGAAATGAGCAGTTCTTC	CASSPTPGGLGNEQFF
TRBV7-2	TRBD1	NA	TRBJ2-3	TGTGCCAGCAGCCCGCAGGGACAGGGTGCAGATACGCAGTATTTT	CASSPQGQGADTQYF
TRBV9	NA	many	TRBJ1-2	TGTGCCAGCAGCCCCTCCCCAGGGGCCTATGGCTACACCTTC	CASSPSPGAYGYTF
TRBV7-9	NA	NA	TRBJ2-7	TGTGCCAGCCGTCGGGAGTTATCCCACGAGCAGTACTTC	CASRRELSHEQYF
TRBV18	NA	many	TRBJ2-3	TGTGCCAGCTCACCTCACAAGGAGGATACGCAGTATTTT	CASSPHKEDTQYF
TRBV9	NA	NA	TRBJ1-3	TGTGCCAGCAGCGTGACTGGCCGTGGAAACACCATATATTTT	CASSVTGRGNTIYF
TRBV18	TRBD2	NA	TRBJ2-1	TGTGCCAGCTCGGGACTATCCTACAATGAGCAGTTCTTC	CASSGLSYNEQFF
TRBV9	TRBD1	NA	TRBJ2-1	TGTGCCAGCAGCGTCGGACAGGGGTGGAATGAGCAGTTCTTC	CASSVGQGWNEQFF
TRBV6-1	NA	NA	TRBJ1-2	TGTGCCAGCAGTCCGGGGGAGGACTATGGCTACACCTTC	CASSPGEDYGYTF
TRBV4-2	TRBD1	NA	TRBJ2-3	TGTGCCAGCAGCCGACAGGGACAGGTGGGGGCAGATACGCAGTATTTT	CASSRQGQVGADTQYF
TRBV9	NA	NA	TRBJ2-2	TGTGCCAGCAGCGTATTAGGCACCGGGGAGCTGTTTTTT	CASSVLGTGELFF
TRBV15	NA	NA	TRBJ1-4	TGTGCCACCCAGAGAACACGAGACGAAAAACTGTTTTTT	CATQRTRDEKLFF
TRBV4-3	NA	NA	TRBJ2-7	TGCGCCAGCAGCCGCCGAGCTTATTACGAGCAGTACTTC	CASSRRAYYEQYF
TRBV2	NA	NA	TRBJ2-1	TGTGCCAGCAAAGTGCTCCCCTACAATGAGCAGTTCTTC	CASKVLPYNEQFF
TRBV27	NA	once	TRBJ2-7	TGTGCCAGCAGTTTTTCCGACAACCACGAGCAGTACTTC	CASSFSDNHEQYF
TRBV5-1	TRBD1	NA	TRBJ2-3	TGCGCCAGCACCCAGGGGGATCCGCGCACAGATACGCAGTATTTT	CASTQGDPRTDTQYF
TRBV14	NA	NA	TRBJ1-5	TGTGCCAGCAGCCAGAGGGTGAGGGACCTCACTCAGCCCCAGCATTTT	CASSQRVRDLTQPQHF
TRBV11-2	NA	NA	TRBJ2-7	TGTGCCAGCAGCTTAGTTGAGGACGAGCAGTACTTC	CASSLVEDEQYF